This TCR beta chain was identified during a study of blood T cell repertoires in COVID-19. Study context: The origin of the acute and convalescent COVID-19 samples was the United States, Italy and Spain. T cells, B-cell-depleted T cells, or PBMCs supplied cDNA or gDNA.

This clone was observed once. Here immunoSEQ multiplex PCR was the method, and the copy in TCRdb shows in-frame clones only, minus some. This table holds roughly 72,000 clones, roughly 80% found once. Trimming cost V 0 bases and J 0 bases, with 6 bases left between them. CDR1 and CDR2 from the germline V gene are SGHKS and YYEKEE (reference sequence). The CDR3 loop spans 14 amino acids. The receptor comes from a man between 65 and 85 years old who had recovered from COVID-19. The chain carries TRBV5-5 and TRBJ2-5; no firm D call. The sample consisted of peripheral blood. CDR3 amino acids: CASSLGANQETQYF. In DNA, the CDR3 is TGTGCCAGCAGCTTGGGGGCCAACCAAGAGACCCAGTACTTC.